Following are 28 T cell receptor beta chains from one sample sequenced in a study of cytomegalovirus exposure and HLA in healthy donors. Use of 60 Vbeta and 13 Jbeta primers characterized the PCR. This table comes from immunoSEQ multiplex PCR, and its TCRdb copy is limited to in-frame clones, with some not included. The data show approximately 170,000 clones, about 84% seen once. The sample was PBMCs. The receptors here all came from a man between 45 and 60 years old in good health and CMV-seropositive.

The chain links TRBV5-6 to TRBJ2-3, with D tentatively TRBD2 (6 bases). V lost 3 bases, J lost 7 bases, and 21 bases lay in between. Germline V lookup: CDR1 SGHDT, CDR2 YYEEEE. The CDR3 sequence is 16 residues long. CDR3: CASSSLTDGGQNTQYF. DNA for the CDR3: TGTGCCAGCAGCTCCTTGACGGACGGGGGTCAGAATACGCAGTATTTT.

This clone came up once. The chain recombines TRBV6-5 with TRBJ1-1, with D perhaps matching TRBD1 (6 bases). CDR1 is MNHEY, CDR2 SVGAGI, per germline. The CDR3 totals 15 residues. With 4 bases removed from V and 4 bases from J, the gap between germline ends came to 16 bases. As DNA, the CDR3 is TGTGCCAGCAGTTCAAGAAGGACAGTCTCCACTGAAGCTTTCTTT. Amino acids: CASSSRRTVSTEAFF.

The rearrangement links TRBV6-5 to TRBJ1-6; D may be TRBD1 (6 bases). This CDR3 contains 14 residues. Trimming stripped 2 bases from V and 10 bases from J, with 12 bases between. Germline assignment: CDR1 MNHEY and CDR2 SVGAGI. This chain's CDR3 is CASSYGRGRSPLHF. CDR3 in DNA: TGTGCCAGCAGTTACGGCAGGGGACGATCACCCCTCCACTTT.

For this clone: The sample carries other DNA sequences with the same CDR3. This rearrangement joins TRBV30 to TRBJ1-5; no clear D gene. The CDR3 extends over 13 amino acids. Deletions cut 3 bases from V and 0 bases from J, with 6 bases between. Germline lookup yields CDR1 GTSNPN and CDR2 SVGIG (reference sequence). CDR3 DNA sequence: TGTGCCTGGAGCCGAGATAGCAATCAGCCCCAGCATTTT. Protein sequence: CAWSRDSNQPQHF.

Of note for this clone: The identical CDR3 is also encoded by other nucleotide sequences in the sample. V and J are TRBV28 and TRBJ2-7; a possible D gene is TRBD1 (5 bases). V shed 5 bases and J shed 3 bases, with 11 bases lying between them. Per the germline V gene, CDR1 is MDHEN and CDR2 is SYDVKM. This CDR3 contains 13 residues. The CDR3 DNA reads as TGTGCCAGCAGTCTCGGACAAATCTACGAGCAGTACTTC. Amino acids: CASSLGQIYEQYF.

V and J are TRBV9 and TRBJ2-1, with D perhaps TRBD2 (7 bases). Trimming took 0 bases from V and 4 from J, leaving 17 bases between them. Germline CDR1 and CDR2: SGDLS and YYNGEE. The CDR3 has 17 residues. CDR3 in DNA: TGTGCCAGCAGCGTAGGGACCCGGGGGGCTGGTTACAATGAGCAGTTCTTC. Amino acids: CASSVGTRGAGYNEQFF. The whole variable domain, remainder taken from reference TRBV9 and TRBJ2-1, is DSGVTQTPKHLITATGQRVTLRCSPRSGDLSVYWYQQSLDQGLQFLIQYYNGEERAKGNILERFSAQQFPDLHSELNLSSLELGDSALYFCASSVGTRGAGYNEQFFGPGTRLTVL.

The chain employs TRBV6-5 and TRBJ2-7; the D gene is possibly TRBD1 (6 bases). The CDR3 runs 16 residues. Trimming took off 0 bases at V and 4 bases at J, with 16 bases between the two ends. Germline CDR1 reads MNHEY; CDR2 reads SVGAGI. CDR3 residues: CASSYSPPGTPYEQYF. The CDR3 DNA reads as TGTGCCAGCAGTTACTCTCCTCCAGGGACACCTTACGAGCAGTACTTC.

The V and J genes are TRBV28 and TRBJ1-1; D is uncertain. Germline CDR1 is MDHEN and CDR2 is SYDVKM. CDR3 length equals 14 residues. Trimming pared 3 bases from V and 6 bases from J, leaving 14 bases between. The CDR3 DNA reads TGTGCCAGCAGTTTTCCCCCCCTTAGCGCTGAAGCTTTCTTT. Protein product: CASSFPPLSAEAFF.

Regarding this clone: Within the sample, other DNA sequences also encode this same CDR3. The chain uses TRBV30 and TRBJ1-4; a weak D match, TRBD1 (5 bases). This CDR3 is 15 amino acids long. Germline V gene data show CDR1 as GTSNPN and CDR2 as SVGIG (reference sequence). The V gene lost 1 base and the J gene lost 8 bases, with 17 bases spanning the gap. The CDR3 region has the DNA TGTGCCTGGAGTGGCAGGGTACCCCGCGAGGAAAAACTGTTTTTT. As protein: CAWSGRVPREEKLFF. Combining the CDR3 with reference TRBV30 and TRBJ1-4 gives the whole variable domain SQTIHQWPATLVQPVGSPLSLECTVEGTSNPNLYWYRQAAGRGLQLLFYSVGIGQISSEVPQNLSASRPQDRQFILSSKKLLLSDSGFYLCAWSGRVPREEKLFFGSGTQLSVL.

In nucleotides, the CDR3 is TGCGCCAGCAGCTTGAGAACAGGCTCCTACGAGCAGTACTTC. Translating gives CASSLRTGSYEQYF. The chain carries TRBV5-1 and TRBJ2-7, with D maybe TRBD1 (5 bases). This CDR3 contains 14 residues. Germline CDR1 and CDR2: SGHRS and YFSETQ. Between the trimmed V and J ends, which lost 1 base and 0 bases, there was a span of 8 bases.

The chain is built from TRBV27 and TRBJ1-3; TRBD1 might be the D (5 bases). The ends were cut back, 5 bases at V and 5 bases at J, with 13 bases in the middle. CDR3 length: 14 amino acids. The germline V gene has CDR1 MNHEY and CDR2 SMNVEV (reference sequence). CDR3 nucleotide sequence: TGTGCCAGCAGTCCGACAGTCCTCAGAAACACCATATATTTT. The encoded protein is CASSPTVLRNTIYF.

CDR3 sequence (DNA): TGTGCCAGCAGCTCCCAACAGGGGGCTTTCTTT. This codes for CASSSQQGAFF. The J gene is TRBJ1-1, the V gene TRBV7-8, with 7 positions matching TRBD1. With 4 bases clipped from V and 11 bases from J, the junction kept 4 bases outside the gene matches. The CDR3 is 11 amino acids. Germline CDR1 is SGHVS and CDR2 is FQNEAQ.

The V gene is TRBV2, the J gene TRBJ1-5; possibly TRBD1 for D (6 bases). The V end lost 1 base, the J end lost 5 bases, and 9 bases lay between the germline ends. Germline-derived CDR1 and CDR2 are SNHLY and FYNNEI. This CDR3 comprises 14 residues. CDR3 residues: CASSEGGGYQPQHF. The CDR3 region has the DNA TGTGCCAGCAGTGAAGGAGGGGGATATCAGCCCCAGCATTTT.

The CDR3 DNA reads TGCGCCAGCAGTCATGGGCCGGGCACAGATACGCAGTATTTT. As protein: CASSHGPGTDTQYF. The chain uses TRBV23-1 and TRBJ2-3; D is unresolved. TRBV23-1 is given ORF status, its function remaining uncertain. The V end was cut by 3 bases, the J end by 1 base, with 8 bases between. This CDR3 comprises 14 residues.

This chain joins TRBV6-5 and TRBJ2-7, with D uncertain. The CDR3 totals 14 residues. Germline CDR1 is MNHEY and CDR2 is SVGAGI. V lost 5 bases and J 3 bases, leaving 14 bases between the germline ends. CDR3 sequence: CASSERVQGYEQYF. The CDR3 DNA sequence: TGTGCCAGCAGTGAACGGGTACAAGGCTACGAGCAGTACTTC.

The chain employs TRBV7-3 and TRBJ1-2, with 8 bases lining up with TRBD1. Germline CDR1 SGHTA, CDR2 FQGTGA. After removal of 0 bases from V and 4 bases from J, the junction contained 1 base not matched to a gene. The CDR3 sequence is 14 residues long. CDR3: CASSLTTGGYGYTF. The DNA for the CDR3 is TGTGCCAGCAGCTTAACTACAGGGGGCTATGGCTACACCTTC.

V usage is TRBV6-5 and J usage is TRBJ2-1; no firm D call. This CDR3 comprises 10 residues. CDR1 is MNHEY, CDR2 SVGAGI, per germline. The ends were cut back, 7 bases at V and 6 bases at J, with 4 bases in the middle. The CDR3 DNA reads TGTGCCAGCATCCTCAATGAGCAGTTCTTC. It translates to CASILNEQFF.

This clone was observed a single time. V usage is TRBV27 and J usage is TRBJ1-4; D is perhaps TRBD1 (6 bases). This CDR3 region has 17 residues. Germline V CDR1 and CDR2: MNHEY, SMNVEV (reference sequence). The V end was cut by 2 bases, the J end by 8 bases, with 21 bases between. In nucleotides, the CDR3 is TGTGCCAGCAGTTTACGGGCCCTAAGGGGCAGGGGCGAAAAACTGTTTTTT. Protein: CASSLRALRGRGEKLFF.

The CDR3 coding sequence is TGTGCCAGCAGCTTAGTGTCAGGGGGCACTGAAGCTTTCTTT. Its protein is CASSLVSGGTEAFF. The chain has TRBV7-6 and TRBJ1-1; 7 nucleotides agree with TRBD1. V was pared by 1 base and J by 4 bases, with 3 bases of the junction left unmatched. There are 14 residues in the CDR3. From germline, CDR1 is SGHVS and CDR2 FNYEAQ.

The CDR3 reads CASSWNRGVETQYF. CDR3 DNA sequence: TGTGCCAGCAGTTGGAACAGGGGAGTTGAGACCCAGTACTTC. The chain uses TRBV28 and TRBJ2-5; TRBD1 matches at 7 bases. This CDR3 region has 14 residues. After removal of 4 bases from V and 5 bases from J, the junction contained 7 bases not matched to a gene. Germline V CDR1 and CDR2: MDHEN, SYDVKM.

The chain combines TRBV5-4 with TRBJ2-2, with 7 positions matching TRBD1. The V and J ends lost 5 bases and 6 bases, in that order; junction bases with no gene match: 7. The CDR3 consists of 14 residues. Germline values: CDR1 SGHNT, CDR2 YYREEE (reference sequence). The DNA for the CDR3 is TGTGCCAGCAGGGAAGGGGGCGTTTCCGGGGAGCTGTTTTTT. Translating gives CASREGGVSGELFF. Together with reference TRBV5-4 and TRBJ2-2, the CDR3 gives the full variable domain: ETGVTQSPTHLIKTRGQQVTLRCSSQSGHNTVSWYQQALGQGPQFIFQYYREEENGRGNFPPRFSGLQFPNYSSELNVNALELDDSALYLCASREGGVSGELFFGEGSRLTVL.

The CDR3 loop is CASSQGGLAGRYNEQFF. In DNA form, the CDR3 reads TGTGCCAGCAGCCAAGGCGGACTAGCGGGACGATACAATGAGCAGTTCTTC. The V gene is TRBV4-2, the J gene TRBJ2-1; TRBD2 matches at 12 bases. V dropped 1 base and J dropped 4; count of bases not matched to a gene: 5. Germline V gene data show CDR1 as LGHNA and CDR2 as YNFKEQ. The CDR3 covers 17 residues.

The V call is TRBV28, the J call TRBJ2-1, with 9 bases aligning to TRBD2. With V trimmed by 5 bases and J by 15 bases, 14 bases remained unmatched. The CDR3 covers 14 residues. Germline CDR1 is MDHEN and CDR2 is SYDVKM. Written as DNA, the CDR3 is TGTGCCAGCAGTCCTGGGGGACTAGCAGCTACGCCGTTCTTC. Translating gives CASSPGGLAATPFF.

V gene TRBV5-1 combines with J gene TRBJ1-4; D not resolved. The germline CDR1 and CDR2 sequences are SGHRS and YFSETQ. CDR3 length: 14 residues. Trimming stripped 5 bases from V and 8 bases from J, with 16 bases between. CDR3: CASSSGKAIEKLFF. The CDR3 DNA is TGCGCCAGCAGTTCGGGGAAGGCCATAGAAAAACTGTTTTTT.

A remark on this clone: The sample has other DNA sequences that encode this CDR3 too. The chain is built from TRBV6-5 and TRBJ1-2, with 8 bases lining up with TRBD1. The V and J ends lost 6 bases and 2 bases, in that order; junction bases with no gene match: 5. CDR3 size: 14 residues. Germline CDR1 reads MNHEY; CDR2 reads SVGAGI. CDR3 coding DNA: TGTGCCAGCAGGCGGACAGGGTCAAACTATGGCTACACCTTC. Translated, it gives CASRRTGSNYGYTF.

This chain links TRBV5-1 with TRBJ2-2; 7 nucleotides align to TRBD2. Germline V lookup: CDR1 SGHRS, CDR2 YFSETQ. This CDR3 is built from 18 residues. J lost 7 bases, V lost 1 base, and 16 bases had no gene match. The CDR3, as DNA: TGCGCCAGCAGCTTGATCCTTATAGGAGGGAGCGGGAACGGGGAGCTGTTTTTT. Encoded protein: CASSLILIGGSGNGELFF.

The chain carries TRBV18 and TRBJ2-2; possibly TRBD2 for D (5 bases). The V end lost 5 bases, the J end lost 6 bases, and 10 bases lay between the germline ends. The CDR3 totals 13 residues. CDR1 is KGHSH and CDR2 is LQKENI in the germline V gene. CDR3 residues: CASSLLGPGELFF. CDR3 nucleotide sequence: TGTGCCAGCTCATTACTAGGCCCCGGGGAGCTGTTTTTT. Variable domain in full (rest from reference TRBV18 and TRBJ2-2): NAGVMQNPRHLVRRRGQEARLRCSPMKGHSHVYWYRQLPEEGLKFMVYLQKENIIDESGMPKERFSAEFPKEGPSILRIQQVVRGDSAAYFCASSLLGPGELFFGEGSRLTVL.

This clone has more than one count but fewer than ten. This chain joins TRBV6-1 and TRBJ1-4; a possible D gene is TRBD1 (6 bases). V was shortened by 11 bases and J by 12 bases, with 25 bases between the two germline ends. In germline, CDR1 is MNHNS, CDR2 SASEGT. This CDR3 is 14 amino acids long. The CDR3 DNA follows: TGTGCCGCAAGACAGGAGCCCGAGCGAGGAGAACTGTTTTTT. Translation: CAARQEPERGELFF.